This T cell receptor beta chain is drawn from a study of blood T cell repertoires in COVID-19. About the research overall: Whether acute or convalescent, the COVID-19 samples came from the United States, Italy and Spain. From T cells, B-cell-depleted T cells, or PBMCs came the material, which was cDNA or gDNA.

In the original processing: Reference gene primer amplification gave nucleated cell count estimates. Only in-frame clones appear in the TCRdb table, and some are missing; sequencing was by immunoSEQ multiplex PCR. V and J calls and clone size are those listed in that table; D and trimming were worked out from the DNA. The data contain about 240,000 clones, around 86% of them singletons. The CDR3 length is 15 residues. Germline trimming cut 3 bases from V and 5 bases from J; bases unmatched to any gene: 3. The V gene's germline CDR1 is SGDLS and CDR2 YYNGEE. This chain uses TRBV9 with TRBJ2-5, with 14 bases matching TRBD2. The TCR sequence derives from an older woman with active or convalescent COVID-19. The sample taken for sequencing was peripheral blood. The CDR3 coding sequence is TGTGCCAGCAGCGCGGGACTAGCGGGGGAGGAGACCCAGTACTTC. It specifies CASSAGLAGEETQYF.